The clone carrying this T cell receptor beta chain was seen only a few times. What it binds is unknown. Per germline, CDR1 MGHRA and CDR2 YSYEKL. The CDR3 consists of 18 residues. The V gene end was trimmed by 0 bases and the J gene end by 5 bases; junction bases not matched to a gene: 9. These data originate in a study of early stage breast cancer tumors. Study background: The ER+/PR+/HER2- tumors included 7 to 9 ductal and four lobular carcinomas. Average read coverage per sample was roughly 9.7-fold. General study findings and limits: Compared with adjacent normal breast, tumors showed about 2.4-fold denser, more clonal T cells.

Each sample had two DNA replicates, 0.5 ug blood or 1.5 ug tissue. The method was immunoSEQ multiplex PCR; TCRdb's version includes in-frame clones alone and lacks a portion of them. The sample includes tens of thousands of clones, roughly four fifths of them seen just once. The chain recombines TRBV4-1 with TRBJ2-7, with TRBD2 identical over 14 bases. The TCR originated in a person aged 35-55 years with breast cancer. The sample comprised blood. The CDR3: CASSQDIGLAGGVHEQYF. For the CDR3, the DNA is TGCGCCAGCAGCCAAGATATAGGACTAGCGGGAGGTGTCCACGAGCAGTACTTC.